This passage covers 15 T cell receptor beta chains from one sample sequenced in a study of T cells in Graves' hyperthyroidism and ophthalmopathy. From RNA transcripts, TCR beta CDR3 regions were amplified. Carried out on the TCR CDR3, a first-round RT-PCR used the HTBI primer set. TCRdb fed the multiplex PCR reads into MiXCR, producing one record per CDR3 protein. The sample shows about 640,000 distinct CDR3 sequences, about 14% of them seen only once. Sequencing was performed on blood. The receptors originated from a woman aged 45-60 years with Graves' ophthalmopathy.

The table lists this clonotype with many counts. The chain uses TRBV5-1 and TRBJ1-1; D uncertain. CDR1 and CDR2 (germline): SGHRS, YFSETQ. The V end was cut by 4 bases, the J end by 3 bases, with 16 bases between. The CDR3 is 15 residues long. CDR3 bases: TGCGCCAGCAGCCCGGGCATGGGTAGTGACACTGAAGCTTTCTTT. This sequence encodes CASSPGMGSDTEAFF.

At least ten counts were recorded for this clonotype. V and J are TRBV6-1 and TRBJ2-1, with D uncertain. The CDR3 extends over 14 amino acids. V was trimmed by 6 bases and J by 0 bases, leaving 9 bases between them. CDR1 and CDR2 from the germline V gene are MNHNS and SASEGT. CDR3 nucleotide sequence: TGTGCCAGCAGACTCAGAGTCTCCTACAATGAGCAGTTCTTC. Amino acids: CASRLRVSYNEQFF.

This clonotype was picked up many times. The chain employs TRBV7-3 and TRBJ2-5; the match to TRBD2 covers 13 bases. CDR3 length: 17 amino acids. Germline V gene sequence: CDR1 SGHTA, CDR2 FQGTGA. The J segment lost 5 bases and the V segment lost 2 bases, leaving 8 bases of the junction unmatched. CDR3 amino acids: CASSLGAGTSGIETQYF. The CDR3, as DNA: TGTGCCAGCAGCTTAGGGGCCGGGACTAGCGGGATTGAGACCCAGTACTTC.

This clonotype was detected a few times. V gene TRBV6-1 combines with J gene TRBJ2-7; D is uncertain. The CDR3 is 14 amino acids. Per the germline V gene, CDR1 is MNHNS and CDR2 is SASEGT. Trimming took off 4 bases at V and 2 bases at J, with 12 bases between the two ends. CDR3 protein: CASSARAATYEQYF. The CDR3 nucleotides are TGTGCCAGCAGTGCCCGGGCGGCGACCTACGAGCAGTACTTC.

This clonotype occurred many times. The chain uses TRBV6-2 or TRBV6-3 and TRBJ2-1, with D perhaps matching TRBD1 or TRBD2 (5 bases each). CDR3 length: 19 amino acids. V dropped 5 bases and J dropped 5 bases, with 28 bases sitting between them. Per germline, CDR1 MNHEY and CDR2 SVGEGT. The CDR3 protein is CASSRLLLIGTNPNNEQFF. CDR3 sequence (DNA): TGTGCCAGCAGTCGTCTGCTCTTAATCGGGACCAACCCCAACAATGAGCAGTTCTTC.

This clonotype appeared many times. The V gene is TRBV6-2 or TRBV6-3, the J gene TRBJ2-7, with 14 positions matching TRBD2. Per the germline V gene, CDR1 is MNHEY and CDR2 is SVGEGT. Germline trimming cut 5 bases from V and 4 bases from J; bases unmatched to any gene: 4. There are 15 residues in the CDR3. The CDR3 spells CASSRTSGRRYEQYF. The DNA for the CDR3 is TGTGCCAGCAGTCGGACTAGCGGGAGGCGGTACGAGCAGTACTTC.

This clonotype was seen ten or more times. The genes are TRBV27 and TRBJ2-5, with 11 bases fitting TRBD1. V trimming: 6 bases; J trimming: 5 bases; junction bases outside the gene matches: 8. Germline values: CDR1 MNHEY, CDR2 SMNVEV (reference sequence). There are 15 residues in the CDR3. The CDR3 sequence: CASRWTGGMGETQYF. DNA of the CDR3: TGTGCCAGCAGATGGACAGGGGGCATGGGGGAGACCCAGTACTTC.

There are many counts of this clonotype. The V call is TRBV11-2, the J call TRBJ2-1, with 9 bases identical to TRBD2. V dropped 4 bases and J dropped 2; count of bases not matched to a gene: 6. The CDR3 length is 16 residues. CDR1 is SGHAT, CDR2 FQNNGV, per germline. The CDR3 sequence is CASSSRLAAPYNEQFF. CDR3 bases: TGTGCCAGCAGCTCTAGACTAGCGGCCCCCTACAATGAGCAGTTCTTC.

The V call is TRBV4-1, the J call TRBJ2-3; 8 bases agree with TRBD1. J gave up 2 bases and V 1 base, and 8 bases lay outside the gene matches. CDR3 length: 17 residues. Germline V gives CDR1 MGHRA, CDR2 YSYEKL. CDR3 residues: CASSQAATGGNTDTQYF. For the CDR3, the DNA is TGCGCCAGCAGCCAAGCGGCCACAGGGGGGAACACAGATACGCAGTATTTT.

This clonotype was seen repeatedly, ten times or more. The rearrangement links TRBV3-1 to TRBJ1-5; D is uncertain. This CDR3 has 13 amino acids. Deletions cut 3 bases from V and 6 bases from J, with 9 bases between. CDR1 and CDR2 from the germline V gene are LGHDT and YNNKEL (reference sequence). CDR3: CASSHGVGQPQHF. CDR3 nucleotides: TGTGCCAGCAGCCATGGGGTGGGTCAGCCCCAGCATTTT.

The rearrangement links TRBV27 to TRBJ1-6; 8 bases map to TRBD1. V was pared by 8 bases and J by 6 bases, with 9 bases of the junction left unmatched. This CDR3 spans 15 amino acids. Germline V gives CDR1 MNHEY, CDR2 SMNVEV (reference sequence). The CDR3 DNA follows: TGTGCCAGCGGATGGCAGGGGGCAGGTAATTCACCCCTCCACTTT. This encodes CASGWQGAGNSPLHF.

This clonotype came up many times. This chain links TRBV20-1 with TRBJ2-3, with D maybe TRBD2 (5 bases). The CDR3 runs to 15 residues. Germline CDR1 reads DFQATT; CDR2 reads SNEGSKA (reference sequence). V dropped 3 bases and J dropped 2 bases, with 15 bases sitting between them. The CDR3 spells CSASRPGIDTDTQYF. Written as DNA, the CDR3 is TGCAGTGCTAGCCGCCCGGGAATCGACACAGATACGCAGTATTTT.

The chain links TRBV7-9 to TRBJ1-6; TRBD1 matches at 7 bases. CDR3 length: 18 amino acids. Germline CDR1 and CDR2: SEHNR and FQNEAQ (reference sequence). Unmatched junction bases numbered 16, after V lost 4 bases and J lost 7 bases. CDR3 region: CASSSQDGQELENSPLHF. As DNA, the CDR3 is TGTGCCAGCAGCTCACAAGACGGACAGGAACTTGAGAATTCACCCCTCCACTTT.

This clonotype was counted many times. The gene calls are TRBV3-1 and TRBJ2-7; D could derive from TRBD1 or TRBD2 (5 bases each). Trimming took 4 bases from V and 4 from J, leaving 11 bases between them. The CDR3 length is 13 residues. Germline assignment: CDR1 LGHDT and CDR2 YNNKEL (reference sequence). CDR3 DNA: TGTGCCAGCAGCCGGGACGGTTTGTACGAGCAGTACTTC. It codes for CASSRDGLYEQYF.

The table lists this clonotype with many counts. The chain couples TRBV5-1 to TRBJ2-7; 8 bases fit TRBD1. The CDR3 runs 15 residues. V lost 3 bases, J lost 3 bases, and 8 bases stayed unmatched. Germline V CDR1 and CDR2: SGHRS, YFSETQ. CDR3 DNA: TGCGCCAGCAGCTCTGGACAGGGTCTACTCTACGAGCAGTACTTC. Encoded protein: CASSSGQGLLYEQYF.